The 8 T cell receptor beta chains reported below all come from one sample, sequenced in a study of response to subunit inactivated influenza vaccine. TCRdb reanalysed the RT-PCR reads using MiXCR and keeps one entry per CDR3 protein. The sample lists about 780,000 distinct CDR3 sequences; about a fifth were seen once. Specimen: PBMCs from blood, collected 5 days after vaccination. Receptors were obtained from a man aged 50 to 59 who received an inactivated influenza vaccine.

This clonotype was detected only a few times. V usage is TRBV7-9 and J usage is TRBJ2-1; no clear D gene. The CDR3 sequence is 15 residues long. The V end lost 1 base, the J end lost 4 bases, and 11 bases lay between the germline ends. CDR1 SEHNR and CDR2 FQNEAQ come from the germline V gene (reference sequence). The CDR3 reads CASSLGFPSYNEQFF. The DNA of the CDR3 is TGTGCCAGCAGCTTAGGGTTCCCTTCTTACAATGAGCAGTTCTTC.

This clonotype was counted many times. The CDR3: CSADGTTNTGELFF. The DNA for the CDR3 is TGCAGCGCTGACGGGACTACGAACACCGGGGAGCTGTTTTTT. The V gene is TRBV29-1, the J gene TRBJ2-2, with TRBD2 matching 7 bases. Germline trimming cut 7 bases from V and 0 bases from J; bases unmatched to any gene: 5. The CDR3 covers 14 residues. The germline CDR1 and CDR2 sequences are SQVTM and ANQGSEA.

The chain links TRBV10-3 to TRBJ2-3; D possibly matches TRBD1 or TRBD2 (6 bases each). The CDR3 is 17 residues long. V was clipped by 7 bases and J by 4 bases, with 24 bases between them. Germline V gene data show CDR1 as ENHRY and CDR2 as SYGVKD. As DNA, the CDR3 is TGTGCCATCACTACTACAAGGGACCCACGGGGGCCAGATACGCAGTATTTT. Translating it yields CAITTTRDPRGPDTQYF.

The chain carries TRBV20-1 and TRBJ2-3; 11 nucleotides line up with TRBD2. Trimming cost V 4 bases and J 3 bases; bases outside gene matches: 9. CDR3 length: 16 residues. Germline V gene lookup returns CDR1 DFQATT and CDR2 SNEGSKA (reference sequence). The CDR3 DNA follows: TGCAGTGCTAAAGGGACTAGCGGTCGGGAAACAGATACGCAGTATTTT. It specifies CSAKGTSGRETDTQYF.

The rearrangement uses TRBV6-5 and TRBJ1-4; maybe TRBD1 (5 bases). Germline V CDR1 and CDR2: MNHEY, SVGAGI. The CDR3 runs to 17 residues. V was shortened by 0 bases and J by 2 bases, with 13 bases between the two germline ends. Here the CDR3 reads CASSYSKVPGTNEKLFF. The CDR3 DNA reads TGTGCCAGCAGTTACTCGAAGGTCCCAGGGACTAATGAAAAACTGTTTTTT.

This clonotype was seen a few times. This rearrangement joins TRBV29-1 to TRBJ2-7, with 7 bases matching TRBD2. CDR1 SQVTM and CDR2 ANQGSEA come from the germline V gene. With 7 bases clipped from V and 5 bases from J, the junction kept 8 bases outside the gene matches. The CDR3 spans 12 residues. CDR3 DNA sequence: TGCAGCGCGGGGAGCGGGAAACACGAGCAGTACTTC. It encodes CSAGSGKHEQYF.

Many counts were recorded for this clonotype. This chain joins TRBV6-2 or TRBV6-3 and TRBJ2-4, with unresolved D. This CDR3 comprises 14 residues. Trimming took 6 bases from V and 0 from J, leaving 9 bases between them. Germline V lookup: CDR1 MNHEY, CDR2 SVGEGT. The DNA of the CDR3 is TGTGCCAGCAGCCGTGACCTAGCCAAAAACATTCAGTACTTC. This encodes CASSRDLAKNIQYF.

The rearrangement joins TRBV12-3 or TRBV12-4 to TRBJ2-3; no definite D call. Trimming took off 7 bases at V and 5 bases at J, with 13 bases between the two ends. This CDR3 is built from 13 residues. CDR3 nucleotides: TGTGCCAGCATTCCAATGGGCATAGATACGCAGTATTTT. Its translation is CASIPMGIDTQYF.